Listed here is a single T cell receptor beta chain. The sample originates from a study of cytomegalovirus exposure and HLA in healthy donors. Per the germline V gene, CDR1 is SGDLS and CDR2 is YYNGEE. CDR3 length equals 13 residues. V dropped 0 bases and J dropped 3 bases, with 6 bases sitting between them. The assay was immunoSEQ multiplex PCR, and TCRdb's table has in-frame clones only and misses some. This sample has about 190,000 clones, with more than 75% found just once. The sequence derives from a man aged 18 to 29 in good health and CMV-seropositive. The V call is TRBV9, the J call TRBJ2-5; D unresolved. Material: PBMCs. The CDR3 bases are TGTGCCAGCAGCGTAGATGAGGAAGAGACCCAGTACTTC. Protein: CASSVDEEETQYF.